The 11 T cell receptor beta chains reported below all come from one sample, sequenced in a study of OX40 agonist ivuxolimab in advanced cancers. The method behind the library was the immunoSEQ multiplex PCR assay. Imported from immuneACCESS, the table was reduced by TCRdb to in-frame sequences with V and J called. These copies leave out some clones; in studies compared against another copy, an unresolved V gene accounts for under half, and the cause of the remainder is not known. The sample table shows about 110,000 clones, and 91% are seen once. Around 0.7% of the sample lies in the top ten. Here the sequenced sample was CD4+ or CD8+ T cells sorted from blood, taken in a trial of the OX40 agonist ivuxolimab. These receptors were obtained from an adult with an advanced solid tumor such as melanoma, head and neck, liver or kidney cancer.

The V and J genes are TRBV10-3 and TRBJ2-7; 13 bases agree with TRBD2. The junction had 11 bases not matched to a gene; V was cut back by 4 bases and J by 5 bases. The germline gives CDR1 ENHRY, CDR2 SYGVKD. CDR3 length: 17 residues. In DNA, the CDR3 is TGTGCCATCAGTGGGCGGACTAGCGGGAGTCAATCCGACGAGCAGTACTTC. This sequence encodes CAISGRTSGSQSDEQYF.

The chain employs TRBV7-3 and TRBJ2-7; TRBD1 agrees at 9 bases. Germline lookup yields CDR1 SGHTA and CDR2 FQGTGA. The V gene end was trimmed by 1 base and the J gene end by 2 bases; junction bases not matched to a gene: 6. The CDR3 sequence is 16 residues long. The CDR3 spells CASSLMGQGFAYEQYF. The CDR3 nucleotides are TGTGCCAGCAGCTTAATGGGACAGGGTTTCGCCTACGAGCAGTACTTC.

The gene calls are TRBV6-5 and TRBJ1-2; 8 bases align to TRBD1. Unmatched junction bases numbered 9, after V lost 0 bases and J lost 6 bases. Germline-derived CDR1 and CDR2 are MNHEY and SVGAGI. The CDR3 totals 16 residues. The CDR3 spells CASSYSPFQGADGYTF. The CDR3 DNA is TGTGCCAGCAGTTACTCTCCATTTCAGGGGGCGGATGGCTACACCTTC.

CDR3 bases: TGTGCCAGCAGCCGTACAGGGTTGGGGACTGAAGCTTTCTTT. This gives the protein CASSRTGLGTEAFF. The rearrangement links TRBV5-6 to TRBJ1-1; the D gene is possibly TRBD1 (6 bases). Per germline, CDR1 SGHDT and CDR2 YYEEEE. The CDR3 spans 14 residues. Trimming removed 4 bases at V and 5 bases at J, with 15 bases between.

The rearrangement joins TRBV30 to TRBJ2-1; a weak D match, TRBD2 (6 bases). The CDR3 is 16 residues long. V was cut by 3 bases and J by 5 bases, with 20 bases left in between. Germline V gene sequence: CDR1 GTSNPN, CDR2 SVGIG (reference sequence). The CDR3 reads CAWRSRLGFRNNEQFF. The CDR3 coding sequence is TGTGCCTGGAGAAGTCGACTAGGGTTCCGAAACAATGAGCAGTTCTTC.

J is TRBJ1-1 and V is TRBV11-1; tentatively, D is TRBD1 (6 bases). V dropped 2 bases and J dropped 5 bases, with 9 bases sitting between them. Germline V gene data show CDR1 as SGHAT and CDR2 as FQDESV (reference sequence). CDR3 length equals 13 residues. CDR3 sequence (DNA): TGTGCCAGCAGCTTAACAGGGCGGACTGAAGCTTTCTTT. Amino acid sequence: CASSLTGRTEAFF.

CDR3 DNA: TGTGCCAGCAGTCGGGGGTTCGGCAATCAGCCCCAGCATTTT. It translates to CASSRGFGNQPQHF. The chain joins TRBV6-1 to TRBJ1-5, with D possibly TRBD1 on 5 matching bases. CDR1 is MNHNS and CDR2 is SASEGT in the germline V gene. V was clipped by 5 bases and J by 2 bases, with 10 bases between them. There are 14 residues in the CDR3.

V and J are TRBV14 and TRBJ1-1; perhaps TRBD1 as D (5 bases). CDR3 length equals 12 residues. With 1 base removed from V and 7 bases from J, the gap between germline ends came to 7 bases. In germline, CDR1 is SGHDN, CDR2 FVKESK. CDR3 protein: CASSQGDGEAFF. The CDR3 DNA follows: TGTGCCAGCAGCCAAGGGGACGGTGAAGCTTTCTTT.

The rearrangement links TRBV6-4 to TRBJ2-7; 8 nucleotides agree with TRBD1. The CDR3 loop spans 15 amino acids. Germline V gene sequence: CDR1 MRHNA, CDR2 SNTAGT. The trim removed 2 bases at V and 7 bases at J, leaving 10 bases unmatched. The CDR3 region is CASSDTGQVVGEQYF. The DNA for the CDR3 is TGTGCCAGCAGTGACACGGGACAGGTGGTAGGGGAGCAGTACTTC.

CDR3 nucleotides: TGTGCCAGCTCACCGGGATCCACTAGTAACGAGCAGTACTTC. Translated, it gives CASSPGSTSNEQYF. V and J are TRBV18 and TRBJ2-7; D perhaps matches TRBD2 (5 bases). The germline CDR1 and CDR2 sequences are KGHSH and LQKENI. This CDR3 is 14 amino acids long. V lost 3 bases to trimming and J lost 5 bases, with 14 bases between them.

The chain couples TRBV5-4 to TRBJ2-7, with D tentatively TRBD2 (6 bases). V shed 0 bases and J shed 5 bases, with 15 bases lying between them. The CDR3 consists of 15 residues. Germline values: CDR1 SGHNT, CDR2 YYREEE (reference sequence). The CDR3 bases are TGTGCCAGCAGCTTGGTGGGTGCCAGGGAGGACGAGCAGTACTTC. This translates into CASSLVGAREDEQYF.